This T cell receptor (beta chain) was captured by sequencing in a study of response to subunit inactivated influenza vaccine (dated by TCRdb to 2017 to 2018). General notes on the study: To follow how T cells responded to a trivalent subunit inactivated influenza vaccine, the researchers relied on deep quantitative profiling of the T cell receptor repertoire.

This clonotype appeared many times. It lacks a known antigen. No base quality information exists; no much larger clone differs at one position. Preparation of the library involved RT-PCR. The sequencer listed for this sample is Illumina HiSeq 2500. The public sequencing data were trimmed at Q25 with fastp and processed into clonotypes with MiXCR by TCRdb, which kept only in-frame beta chains. Duplicate CDR3 protein sequences are folded into a single record with the most common DNA and genes. The sample table holds about 300,000 distinct CDR3 sequences, of which 22% were seen once. The ten biggest clones cover approximately 10% of the sample. General study outcomes and caveats: According to the authors, only a limited number of new T cells may be recruited by each seasonal influenza vaccination.

In the germline V gene (reference sequence), CDR1 corresponds to DFQATT and CDR2 to SNEGSKA. V and J are trimmed by 1 base and 2 bases, and the gene matches miss 4 bases of the junction. From the cysteine up to the phenylalanine, the CDR3 has a length of 16 residues. Kept here is only the CDR3 DNA, which spans 48 bases and is read in frame from base 1. Sequencing was performed on PBMCs from blood, taken roughly 20 months after vaccination. This chain is built from TRBV20-1 and TRBJ2-1; TRBD2 lines up with 11 middle nucleotides. The origin of this receptor is a man between 50 and 69 years old who received an inactivated influenza vaccine. Donor details come from another sample of the same person, matched by shared clones. The CDR3 region has the sequence CSARAPGLAAYNEQFF. The DNA reads as follows: TGCAGTGCTAGAGCACCGGGACTAGCGGCCTACAATGAGCAGTTCTTC.